The 13 T cell receptor beta chains given below trace back to one sample, sequenced in a study of blood T cell repertoires in COVID-19. Here immunoSEQ multiplex PCR was the method, and the copy in TCRdb shows in-frame clones only, minus some. The sample contains hundreds of thousands of clones, approximately 84% of which appear only once. The sample taken for sequencing was peripheral blood. The receptors stem from a man aged 50 to 60 with acute or convalescent COVID-19.

The V call is TRBV2, the J call TRBJ1-1; a possible D gene is TRBD1 (6 bases). Per germline, CDR1 SNHLY and CDR2 FYNNEI. CDR3 length: 13 amino acids. Trimming pared 7 bases from V and 1 base from J, leaving 10 bases between. The CDR3 sequence: CASILGGNTEAFF. In nucleotides, the CDR3 is TGTGCCAGCATCCTAGGGGGGAACACTGAAGCTTTCTTT.

The V and J genes are TRBV11-1 and TRBJ2-7; 7 bases agree with TRBD2. Losses at the gene ends were 3 bases for V and 4 bases for J; bases not matched to a gene: 3. CDR1 and CDR2 (germline): SGHAT, FQDESV (reference sequence). This CDR3 is 13 amino acids long. The CDR3 DNA is TGTGCCAGCAGCTTCGTCGGGGGGTACGAGCAGTACTTC. Residues: CASSFVGGYEQYF.

This chain links TRBV3-1 (or the pseudogene TRBV3-2) with TRBJ1-2, with no clear D. Trimming took 0 bases from V and 8 from J, leaving 13 bases between them. The V gene's germline CDR1 is LGHDT and CDR2 YNNKEL (reference sequence). The length of the CDR3 is 14 residues. CDR3 protein: CASSQDIHPGGYTF. The CDR3 DNA reads as TGTGCCAGCAGCCAAGATATCCACCCGGGGGGCTACACCTTC.

In nucleotides, the CDR3 is TGTGCCAGCAGCCAAGGTGGAGGGACTGGGGCCAACGTCCTGACTTTC. This encodes CASSQGGGTGANVLTF. The genes are TRBV3-1 (or the pseudogene TRBV3-2) and TRBJ2-6; D might be TRBD2 (6 bases). The CDR3 runs to 16 residues. Trimming cost V 1 base and J 2 bases, with 9 bases left between them. Germline-derived CDR1 and CDR2 are LGHDT and YNNKEL (reference sequence).

This chain uses TRBV5-1 with TRBJ2-1, with 9 bases fitting TRBD2. The CDR3 loop spans 16 amino acids. Trimming at V came to 4 bases and at J to 5 bases, leaving 10 bases not matched to a gene. CDR1 is SGHRS, CDR2 YFSETQ, per germline. The CDR3 coding sequence is TGCGCCAGCAGCCCAGGTGGGACTAGCCTCAACAATGAGCAGTTCTTC. Its protein is CASSPGGTSLNNEQFF.

The chain is built from TRBV14 and TRBJ1-3, with D hard to call. V was pared by 0 bases and J by 0 bases, with 9 bases between. Germline CDR1 and CDR2: SGHDN and FVKESK. The CDR3 totals 16 residues. The DNA of the CDR3 is TGTGCCAGCAGCCAAGACGGGATTTACTCTGGAAACACCATATATTTT. This codes for CASSQDGIYSGNTIYF.

The chain joins TRBV10-3 to TRBJ1-5, with TRBD1 matching 7 bases. V lost 2 bases to trimming and J lost 5 bases; unmatched junction nucleotides: 3. The germline V gene encodes CDR1 ENHRY and CDR2 SYGVKD. This CDR3 has 14 residues. CDR3 amino acids: CAISETGVDQPQHF. In DNA, the CDR3 is TGTGCCATCAGTGAGACAGGGGTTGATCAGCCCCAGCATTTT.

This rearrangement joins TRBV5-5 to TRBJ1-5; maybe TRBD1 (5 bases). V lost 0 bases and J lost 1, with 11 bases in between. Germline CDR1 and CDR2: SGHKS and YYEKEE (reference sequence). There are 16 residues in the CDR3. Written as DNA, the CDR3 is TGTGCCAGCAGCTTGGGGGGACTTGGGAGCAATCAGCCCCAGCATTTT. This translates into CASSLGGLGSNQPQHF.

This clone was detected only a few times. The chain is built from TRBV4-1 and TRBJ2-7; D remains ambiguous. V shed 1 base and J shed 0 bases, with 16 bases lying between them. The CDR3 contains 17 residues. From germline, CDR1 is MGHRA and CDR2 YSYEKL. The CDR3 DNA is TGCGCCAGCAGCCAAGCGGTGTTGGCAGGCACCTCCTACGAGCAGTACTTC. This gives the protein CASSQAVLAGTSYEQYF.

This chain uses TRBV12-5 with TRBJ1-1; possible D gene TRBD1, 6 bases. Germline CDR1 LGHNT, CDR2 FRNRAP. With 5 bases removed from V and 7 bases from J, the gap between germline ends came to 11 bases. The CDR3 contains 12 residues. The CDR3 loop reads CASGNRADEAFF. The CDR3, as DNA: TGTGCTAGTGGTAACAGGGCGGATGAAGCTTTCTTT.

The chain is built from TRBV2 and TRBJ1-3, with D possibly TRBD1 on 6 matching bases. CDR1 SNHLY and CDR2 FYNNEI come from the germline V gene. The CDR3 loop spans 13 amino acids. The V end was cut by 7 bases, the J end by 8 bases, with 15 bases between. Written as DNA, the CDR3 is TGTGCCAGCAACCGGGCCAGGACAGACACCATATATTTT. Protein product: CASNRARTDTIYF.

The chain carries TRBV5-1 and TRBJ1-1, with 7 bases lining up with TRBD1. The CDR3 is 14 amino acids. V shed 2 bases, J shed 5 bases, and the junction held 6 bases outside the gene matches. Per the germline V gene, CDR1 is SGHRS and CDR2 is YFSETQ. CDR3 region: CASSLQQGNTEAFF. CDR3 nucleotide sequence: TGCGCCAGCAGCTTACAACAGGGGAATACTGAAGCTTTCTTT.

The chain employs TRBV7-2 and TRBJ1-2; 9 positions agree with TRBD1. J gave up 5 bases and V 4 bases, and 8 bases lay outside the gene matches. The length of the CDR3 is 15 residues. Per the germline V gene, CDR1 is SGHTA and CDR2 is FQGNSA. The chain's CDR3 is CASSSPGTGLYGYTF. DNA for the CDR3: TGTGCCAGCAGCTCGCCCGGGACAGGGTTGTATGGCTACACCTTC.